The 5 T cell receptor beta chains presented below share a single source sample, sequenced in a study of metastatic and nonmetastatic thyroid tumors. Patients had received no treatment of any kind before thyroid surgery. TCRdb recomputed clones from the PCR reads via MiXCR. The table has 45,000 or so clones, roughly 15% seen once. Sample: blood. The receptors shown here come from a female donor with papillary thyroid cancer or a benign thyroid nodule (not recorded which). Some clones in this sample may be carry-over from other donors' samples.

This clone showed up just a few times. V and J are TRBV6-1 and TRBJ2-1; 10 bases agree with TRBD2. The CDR3 sequence is 15 residues long. Trimming removed 6 bases from V and 7 bases from J; junction bases left unmatched: 9. CDR1 and CDR2 from the germline V gene are MNHNS and SASEGT. Here the CDR3 reads CASRFLAGGGNEQFF. The CDR3 bases are TGTGCCAGCAGATTCTTAGCGGGAGGTGGGAATGAGCAGTTCTTC.

This clone was seen at least ten times. The chain has TRBV29-1 and TRBJ2-3; D is undetermined. The V gene lost 7 bases and the J gene lost 4 bases, with 12 bases spanning the gap. Germline CDR1 is SQVTM and CDR2 is ANQGSEA. The CDR3 sequence is 12 residues long. For the CDR3, the DNA is TGCAGCGCCGCCAGTGGTGCAGATACGCAGTATTTT. Its protein product is CSAASGADTQYF.

This clone was seen ten or more times. The chain is built from TRBV2 and TRBJ2-7; D gene uncertain. Germline values: CDR1 SNHLY, CDR2 FYNNEI. V was cut by 2 bases and J by 0 bases, with 11 bases left in between. The CDR3 consists of 15 residues. As DNA, the CDR3 is TGTGCCAGCAGTGAACGTCCAACAAACTCCTACGAGCAGTACTTC. It specifies CASSERPTNSYEQYF. Filled out from reference TRBV2 and TRBJ2-7, the complete variable domain reads EPEVTQTPSHQVTQMGQEVILRCVPISNHLYFYWYRQILGQKVEFLVSFYNNEISEKSEIFDDQFSVERPDGSNFTLKIRSTKLEDSAMYFCASSERPTNSYEQYFGPGTRLTVT.

In this sample, this clone turned up many times. This chain connects TRBV12-3 or TRBV12-4 to TRBJ2-7; D is tentatively TRBD1 or TRBD2 (6 bases each). CDR3 length: 15 residues. Trimming left V 4 bases short and J 4 bases short, with 17 bases between. CDR3 nucleotide sequence: TGTGCCAGCAGTTCCTACCCGGGGGCCGGATACGAGCAGTACTTC. Translated: CASSSYPGAGYEQYF.

This clone was picked up a small number of times. Being one base from a much bigger clone, this may be a read error. This chain uses TRBV6-5 with TRBJ2-1, with 7 bases identical to TRBD2. The CDR3 extends over 16 amino acids. Germline lookup yields CDR1 MNHEY and CDR2 SVGAGI. CDR3 sequence: CASSYSTSTSYNKQFF. DNA for the CDR3: TGTGCCAGCAGTTACTCGACTAGCACGTCCTACAATAAGCAGTTCTTC.